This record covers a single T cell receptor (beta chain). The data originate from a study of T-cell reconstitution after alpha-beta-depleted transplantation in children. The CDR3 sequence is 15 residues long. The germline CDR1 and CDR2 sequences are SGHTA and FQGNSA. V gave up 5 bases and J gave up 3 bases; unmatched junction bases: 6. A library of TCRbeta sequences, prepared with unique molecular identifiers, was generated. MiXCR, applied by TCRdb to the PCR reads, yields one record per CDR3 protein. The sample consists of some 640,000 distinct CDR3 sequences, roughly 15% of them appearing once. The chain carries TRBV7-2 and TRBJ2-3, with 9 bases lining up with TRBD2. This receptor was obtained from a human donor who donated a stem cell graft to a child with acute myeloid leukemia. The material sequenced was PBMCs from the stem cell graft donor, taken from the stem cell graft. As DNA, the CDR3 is TGTGCCAGCAGCCCCCCTAGCGGGGCAACAGATACGCAGTATTTT. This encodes CASSPPSGATDTQYF.